The present T cell receptor (beta chain) was sequenced within a study of cytomegalovirus exposure and HLA in healthy donors. Study as a whole: The use of the same platform for the approximately 110 validation repertoires and the 550 to 850 first-cohort repertoires was reported by a later analysis.

The method was immunoSEQ multiplex PCR; TCRdb's version includes in-frame clones alone and lacks a portion of them. This sample has fewer than 200,000 clones; around 96% occur once, and the top ten carry about 0.89%. The CDR3 extends over 16 amino acids. Per the germline V gene, CDR1 is SGDLS and CDR2 is YYNGEE. Between the trimmed V and J ends, which lost 3 bases and 2 bases, there was a span of 15 bases. The sequenced material came from PBMCs. The chain links TRBV9 to TRBJ1-3; tentatively, D is TRBD1 (6 bases). The sequence came from a woman aged 18-30 years in good health and CMV-seronegative. The chain's CDR3 is CASSGGGGAAGNTIYF. CDR3 sequence (DNA): TGTGCCAGCAGCGGTGGTGGGGGGGCGGCTGGAAACACCATATATTTT.